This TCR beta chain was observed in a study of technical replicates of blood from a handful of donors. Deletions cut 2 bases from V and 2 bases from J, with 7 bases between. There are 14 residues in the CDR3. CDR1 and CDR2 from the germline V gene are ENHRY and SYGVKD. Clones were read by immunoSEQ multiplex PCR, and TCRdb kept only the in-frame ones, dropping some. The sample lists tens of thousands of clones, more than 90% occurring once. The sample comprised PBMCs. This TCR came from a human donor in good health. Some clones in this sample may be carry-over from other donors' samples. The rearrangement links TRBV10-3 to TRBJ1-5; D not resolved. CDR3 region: CAISEGPGNQPQHF. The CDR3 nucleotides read TGTGCCATCAGTGAGGGGCCAGGCAATCAGCCCCAGCATTTT.